Listed here are 17 T cell receptor beta chains from one sample, sequenced in a study of T cells in Graves' hyperthyroidism and ophthalmopathy. RNA transcripts served as the template for amplifying TCR beta CDR3 regions. HTBI primers were the set used in a first-round RT-PCR of the TCR CDR3. Via MiXCR, TCRdb re-called the multiplex PCR reads, giving one row per CDR3 protein. The table lists more than 500,000 distinct CDR3 sequences, roughly 16% of them singletons, with around 3.9% in the top ten. What was sequenced was blood. Receptor source: a woman aged 30 to 39 with Graves' hyperthyroidism.

V and J are TRBV6-2 or TRBV6-3 and TRBJ2-7; D is unclear. This CDR3 is built from 13 residues. Trimming took 2 bases from V and 3 from J, leaving 8 bases between them. Germline CDR1 reads MNHEY; CDR2 reads SVGEGT. In nucleotides, the CDR3 is TGTGCCAGCAGTTACGCCTACAGCTACGAGCAGTACTTC. It is translated as CASSYAYSYEQYF.

This clonotype was seen repeatedly, ten times or more. The chain recombines TRBV6-2 or TRBV6-3 with TRBJ2-7; 14 positions match TRBD2. Germline-derived CDR1 and CDR2 are MNHEY and SVGEGT. This CDR3 region has 20 residues. The V and J ends lost 2 bases and 0 bases, in that order; junction bases with no gene match: 12. CDR3 sequence (DNA): TGTGCCAGCAGTTACCCCGTCCCGGGACTAGCGGGAGTCTACTCCTACGAGCAGTACTTC. This codes for CASSYPVPGLAGVYSYEQYF.

This clonotype has only a few counts. The chain combines TRBV20-1 with TRBJ2-5; 11 bases are shared with TRBD2. Trimming at V came to 2 bases and at J to 5 bases, leaving 7 bases not matched to a gene. The CDR3 sequence is 15 residues long. CDR1 is DFQATT, CDR2 SNEGSKA, per germline (reference sequence). The CDR3 loop reads CSARLAGGPGETQYF. For the CDR3, the DNA is TGCAGTGCTAGACTAGCGGGAGGCCCCGGGGAGACCCAGTACTTC.

This clonotype was counted at least ten times. The rearrangement links TRBV2 to TRBJ1-5, with a tentative D call TRBD1 (5 bases). The V end was cut by 3 bases, the J end by 5 bases, with 8 bases between. The CDR3 extends over 13 amino acids. Germline V gene sequence: CDR1 SNHLY, CDR2 FYNNEI. CDR3 region: CASSERGDQPQHF. CDR3 sequence (DNA): TGTGCCAGCAGTGAGAGGGGAGATCAGCCCCAGCATTTT.

This clonotype was seen repeatedly, ten times or more. The rearrangement uses TRBV20-1 and TRBJ2-7; no definite D call. Trimming stripped 5 bases from V and 3 bases from J, with 20 bases between. The germline gives CDR1 DFQATT, CDR2 SNEGSKA (reference sequence). This CDR3 is built from 15 residues. CDR3 nucleotides: TGCAGTGCTGCACCTCGAGCAGGATCATACTACGAGCAGTACTTC. Its protein product is CSAAPRAGSYYEQYF.

The chain combines TRBV9 with TRBJ1-2; TRBD1 might be the D (5 bases). CDR3 size: 16 residues. Germline V gene data show CDR1 as SGDLS and CDR2 as YYNGEE. V was shortened by 0 bases and J by 8 bases, with 20 bases between the two germline ends. In DNA, the CDR3 is TGTGCCAGCAGCGTAGAAAGGGAGGAGGGACGCCGGGGCTACACCTTC. It codes for CASSVEREEGRRGYTF.

This clonotype was detected many times. This chain connects TRBV6-1 to TRBJ2-7, with TRBD2 identical over 8 bases. Trimming took 7 bases from V and 1 from J; bases not matched to a gene: 6. The CDR3 is 14 residues long. Germline values: CDR1 MNHNS, CDR2 SASEGT. The CDR3 region has the DNA TGTGCCAGCACTCGACTAGCGCTTTCCTACGAGCAGTACTTC. This gives the protein CASTRLALSYEQYF.

The gene calls are TRBV11-2 and TRBJ2-7; 13 bases are a match to TRBD2. The CDR3 covers 15 residues. Germline V gives CDR1 SGHAT, CDR2 FQNNGV. The trim removed 7 bases at V and 6 bases at J, leaving 9 bases unmatched. In nucleotides, the CDR3 is TGTGCCAGCACCTCGGTAGGGACTAGCGGGACCGAGCAGTACTTC. Translation: CASTSVGTSGTEQYF.

This clonotype was detected ten times or more. The chain combines TRBV27 with TRBJ2-7; D not certain. Germline loops: CDR1 MNHEY, CDR2 SMNVEV (reference sequence). V was pared by 3 bases and J by 4 bases, with 13 bases between. CDR3 length: 14 residues. CDR3 amino acids: CASSFSQAGYEQYF. The DNA for the CDR3 is TGTGCCAGCAGTTTTTCCCAAGCTGGATACGAGCAGTACTTC.

This clonotype was recorded many times. V is TRBV2 and J is TRBJ1-1; 7 bases are a match to TRBD1. Germline lookup yields CDR1 SNHLY and CDR2 FYNNEI. The CDR3 runs 14 residues. J lost 4 bases, V lost 4 bases, and 6 bases had no gene match. Written as DNA, the CDR3 is TGTGCCAGCAGTGTTGCAGGGGGGTCCACTGAAGCTTTCTTT. It codes for CASSVAGGSTEAFF.

V and J are TRBV11-3 and TRBJ2-5; no definite D call. Germline-derived CDR1 and CDR2 are SGHNT and YENEEA. Trimming shortened V by 5 bases and J by 5 bases, and 15 bases separated the two germline ends. The CDR3 has 14 residues. The CDR3 sequence is CASSQGRAAETQYF. Written as DNA, the CDR3 is TGTGCCAGCAGCCAAGGACGGGCAGCGGAGACCCAGTACTTC.

This clonotype was recorded a few times. This chain uses TRBV20-1 with TRBJ2-5, with D hard to call. This CDR3 spans 10 amino acids. Deletions cut 3 bases from V and 5 bases from J, with 4 bases between. The germline CDR1 and CDR2 sequences are DFQATT and SNEGSKA (reference sequence). For the CDR3, the DNA is TGCAGTGCTAGGGACGAGACCCAGTACTTC. Translating it yields CSARDETQYF.

The count of this clonotype is one. The chain uses TRBV6-2 or TRBV6-3 and TRBJ1-5, with 10 bases aligning to TRBD1. The germline V gene has CDR1 MNHEY and CDR2 SVGEGT. The CDR3 sequence is 16 residues long. Losses at the gene ends were 7 bases for V and 2 bases for J; bases not matched to a gene: 8. The CDR3 here is CASTWGDRGGNQPQHF. Here the CDR3 DNA reads TGTGCCAGCACATGGGGGGACAGGGGCGGCAATCAGCCCCAGCATTTT.

This clonotype was detected many times. The rearrangement uses TRBV5-1 and TRBJ2-7, with 7 bases aligning to TRBD1. V lost 0 bases, J lost 3 bases, and 3 bases stayed unmatched. Germline CDR1 reads SGHRS; CDR2 reads YFSETQ. The CDR3 extends over 14 amino acids. This chain's CDR3 is CASSLVGQNYEQYF. The CDR3 region has the DNA TGCGCCAGCAGCTTGGTGGGACAGAACTACGAGCAGTACTTC. Complete variable domain (other parts from reference TRBV5-1 and TRBJ2-7): KAGVTQTPRYLIKTRGQQVTLSCSPISGHRSVSWYQQTPGQGLQFLFEYFSETQRNKGNFPGRFSGRQFSNSRSEMNVSTLELGDSALYLCASSLVGQNYEQYFGPGTRLTVT.

This clonotype has ten or more counts. J is TRBJ2-3 and V is TRBV7-9; TRBD1 matches 8 bases. CDR3 size: 16 residues. CDR1 SEHNR and CDR2 FQNEAQ come from the germline V gene (reference sequence). With V trimmed by 2 bases and J by 1 base, 5 bases remained unmatched. The CDR3 protein is CASSLHGQGGTDTQYF. The CDR3 DNA follows: TGTGCCAGCAGCTTACACGGACAGGGCGGCACAGATACGCAGTATTTT.

This clonotype was observed at least ten times. The gene calls are TRBV29-1 and TRBJ2-7; the match to TRBD1 covers 8 bases. There are 13 residues in the CDR3. V gave up 6 bases and J gave up 6 bases; unmatched junction bases: 10. Germline-derived CDR1 and CDR2 are SQVTM and ANQGSEA. The CDR3 bases are TGCAGCGTGACCAAGACAGGGGCGGGCGAGCAGTACTTC. Translated, it gives CSVTKTGAGEQYF.

This clonotype was detected many times. This chain uses TRBV12-3 or TRBV12-4 with TRBJ2-1, with 7 nucleotides matching TRBD2. CDR3 size: 15 residues. Losses at the gene ends were 4 bases for V and 6 bases for J; bases not matched to a gene: 9. The CDR3 spells CASSSPAGLINEQFF. In DNA form, the CDR3 reads TGTGCCAGCAGTTCTCCAGCGGGACTTATCAATGAGCAGTTCTTC.